Listed below are T cell receptor beta chains from one sample, sequenced in a study of T cells after yellow fever vaccination. TCRdb analysed the 5' RACE reads with MiXCR anew, one entry per CDR3 protein. The repertoire holds under 200,000 distinct CDR3 sequences, more than 9.5% seen once, with approximately 34% in the top ten. The input for sequencing was CD8+ T cells sorted from PBMCs, taken 15 days after the yellow fever booster vaccination. The receptors originated from a man younger than 30 who received the YFV17D yellow fever vaccine. Each CDR3 is given with its conserved first and last residue. Each record gives: J gene, V gene, D gene, clone size, CDR3 DNA, CDR3 protein. A D gene is named only where the DNA matches it firmly. Not all rows give a size; the values are once, few, many and, for expanded clones, a class.

>TRBJ1-5|TRBV5-1|TRBD1|NA
TGCGCCAGCAGCTTGGAGGGGGCACGCAATCAGCCCCAGCATTTT
CASSLEGARNQPQHF
>TRBJ1-1|TRBV5-6|NA|NA
TGTGCCAGCACGCGGGGGGCAGGGGACACTGAAGCTTTCTTT
CASTRGAGDTEAFF
>TRBJ1-2|TRBV4-2|NA|NA
TGTGCCAGCAGCCAACCTGGACAACCTCTCTATGGCTACACCTTC
CASSQPGQPLYGYTF
>TRBJ2-2|TRBV7-2|NA|NA
TGTGCCAGCAGCTACCCCCCCGGGGAGCTGTTTTTT
CASSYPPGELFF
>TRBJ1-2|TRBV30|NA|NA
TGTGCCTGGAGTGTACCTAGGGAAGGCTATGGCTACACCTTC
CAWSVPREGYGYTF
>TRBJ2-1|TRBV19|NA|NA
TGTGCCAGTAGTCTTTCGACAGCGAGCAATGAGCAGTTCTTC
CASSLSTASNEQFF
>TRBJ2-7|TRBV7-2|NA|many
TGTGCCAGCAGCAATCCGGGACCGGGTAGCTGGGGTAGCTCCACGATCGATTACGAGCAGTACTTC
CASSNPGPGSWGSSTIDYEQYF
>TRBJ2-2|TRBV24-1|NA|few
TGTGCCACCAGTGACTCCTCCTTGTCCCGGGGGGAGCTGTTTTTT
CATSDSSLSRGELFF
>TRBJ2-6|TRBV4-3|NA|few
TGCGCCAGCAGCCAATCGGGCGGGCAAATCTCCGGGGCCAACGTCCTGACTTTC
CASSQSGGQISGANVLTF
>TRBJ2-2|TRBV4-2|TRBD1|NA
TGTGCCAGCAGCCAAGAAGGGGGCGGATATACCGGGGAGCTGTTTTTT
CASSQEGGGYTGELFF
>TRBJ2-1|TRBV4-1|TRBD2|NA
TGCGCCAGCAGCCAAGATTCGCCGGGCGTACTAGCGGGTGGTCTCAATGAGCAGTTCTTC
CASSQDSPGVLAGGLNEQFF
>TRBJ1-1|TRBV4-3|NA|few
TGCGCCAGCAGCCATATGACAAGGACTGAAGCTTTCTTT
CASSHMTRTEAFF
>TRBJ2-1|TRBV7-9|NA|few
TGTGCCAGCAGCCCCGCCGAAGACAGGAAAGACAATGAGCAGTTCTTC
CASSPAEDRKDNEQFF
>TRBJ2-3|TRBV19|TRBD1|few
TGTGCCAGTAGTATCCCGGACAGGATTCCAGATACGCAGTATTTT
CASSIPDRIPDTQYF
>TRBJ2-7|TRBV3-1|TRBD1|NA
TGTGCCAGCAGCCAGAATCAGGGGGATGACGAGCAGTACTTC
CASSQNQGDDEQYF
>TRBJ2-2|TRBV10-1|NA|many
TGCGCCAGCCGGTCGGGGGAAGAGACCGGGGAGCTGTTTTTT
CASRSGEETGELFF
>TRBJ2-7|TRBV7-9|NA|few
TGTGCCAGCAGTAATCACTACGAGCAGTACTTC
CASSNHYEQYF
>TRBJ1-6|TRBV6-5|TRBD1|NA
TGTGCCAGCCGATGGGACAGGTCTAATTATTCACCCCTCCACTTT
CASRWDRSNYSPLHF
>TRBJ2-5|TRBV3-1|NA|NA
TGTGCCAGCAGCCACAGCCGCCAAGAGACCCAGTACTTC
CASSHSRQETQYF
>TRBJ2-3|TRBV7-6|TRBD1|NA
TGTGCCGGACAGGGGGCTAGCACAGATACGCAGTATTTT
CAGQGASTDTQYF
>TRBJ2-1|TRBV5-6|TRBD1|NA
TGTGCCAGCAGCTGGACAGGGCTTGTGAATGAGCAGTTCTTC
CASSWTGLVNEQFF
>TRBJ1-2|TRBV4-3|NA|once
TGCGCCAGCAGCCAAGAATGGGTGGACAGCCGGGACTATGGCTACACCTTC
CASSQEWVDSRDYGYTF
>TRBJ1-2|TRBV6-6|NA|NA
TGTGCCAGCAGTTGGGAGGAAATATACTATGGCTACACCTTC
CASSWEEIYYGYTF
>TRBJ1-1|TRBV4-1|NA|few
TGCGCCAGCAGCCAAGAGAGCACACTGGGCACTGAAGCTTTCTTT
CASSQESTLGTEAFF
>TRBJ2-5|TRBV6-2/TRBV6-3|NA|few
TGTGCCAGCAGGGACAACCGAAGGGAGACCCAGTACTTC
CASRDNRRETQYF
>TRBJ2-1|TRBV29-1|TRBD2|NA
TGCAGCGCCGGGGGGGCTAACAATGAGCAGTTCTTC
CSAGGANNEQFF
>TRBJ2-1|TRBV13|NA|NA
TGTGCCAGCAGCTCCCTGGCAAGCCCCGGAGATGAGCAGTTCTTC
CASSSLASPGDEQFF
>TRBJ2-5|TRBV10-3|NA|NA
TGTGCCATCAGTGAGCAGCAAGAGACCCAGTACTTC
CAISEQQETQYF
>TRBJ1-1|TRBV6-5|NA|few
TGTGCCAGCAGTTACTCGTGGCAGGGAGAAGCTTTCTTT
CASSYSWQGEAFF
>TRBJ2-1|TRBV7-9|TRBD1|few
TGTGCCAGCAGCTTACGGGCGACAGGGGACACCTACAATGAGCAGTTCTTC
CASSLRATGDTYNEQFF
>TRBJ2-5|TRBV6-6|NA|many
TGTGCCAGCAGACCCATAGGACAAGAGACCCAGTACTTC
CASRPIGQETQYF
>TRBJ2-1|TRBV6-2/TRBV6-3|NA|few
TGTGCCACCGCCGGGAATCCCTCCTACAATGAGCAGTTCTTC
CATAGNPSYNEQFF
>TRBJ2-3|TRBV10-3|TRBD2|many
TGTGCCATCATGTCCCTAGCGGATAGCACAGATACGCAGTATTTT
CAIMSLADSTDTQYF
>TRBJ1-1|TRBV12-5|NA|NA
TGTGCTAGTGGATATGACAGCAACACTGAAGCTTTCTTT
CASGYDSNTEAFF
>TRBJ2-7|TRBV15|NA|many
TGTGCCACCAGCAGAGTGTCCGAATTCCACGAGCAGTACTTC
CATSRVSEFHEQYF
>TRBJ1-1|TRBV27|NA|few
TGTGCCAGCAGTTTATACGGGGGCGAGTTGGGCACTGAAGCTTTCTTT
CASSLYGGELGTEAFF
>TRBJ1-1|TRBV29-1|TRBD1|few
TGCAGCGTAGACAGGGGTGGCACTGAAGCTTTCTTT
CSVDRGGTEAFF
>TRBJ2-5|TRBV6-6|TRBD1|NA
TGTGCCAGCAGCCGTGGACAGGGGGGGCAAGAGACCCAGTACTTC
CASSRGQGGQETQYF
>TRBJ1-4|TRBV4-1|NA|NA
TGCGCCAGCAGCTTCGCTCTAGGGAATGAAAAACTGTTTTTT
CASSFALGNEKLFF
>TRBJ1-6|TRBV27|NA|NA
TGTGCCACCGGGAGGGGCGGAGTGAGTTCACCCCTCCACTTT
CATGRGGVSSPLHF
>TRBJ1-2|TRBV5-4|TRBD1|NA
TGTGCCAGCAGCAGAGTACAGGGGGCGCAATATGGCTACACCTTC
CASSRVQGAQYGYTF
>TRBJ2-7|TRBV19|NA|NA
TGTGCCAGTAGTATTTACGATACCTACGAGCAGTACTTC
CASSIYDTYEQYF